A single sample gave rise to the 26 T cell receptor beta chains below, sequenced in a study of technical replicates of blood from a few donors. Sequenced by immunoSEQ multiplex PCR; TCRdb stores in-frame clones only, minus some. The data contain about 75,000 clones, around 97% of them seen just once; the ten biggest clones take up under 0.35%. The material sequenced was T cells isolated from PBMCs. The receptors come from a human donor in good health.

The chain combines TRBV30 with TRBJ2-7, with D possibly being TRBD2 (6 bases). Trimming cost V 5 bases and J 2 bases, with 13 bases left between them. Looked up from germline, CDR1 is GTSNPN and CDR2 is SVGIG (reference sequence). The CDR3 length is 13 residues. CDR3 protein: CAWVGSTTYEQYF. In DNA form, the CDR3 reads TGTGCCTGGGTCGGGAGTACCACCTACGAGCAGTACTTC.

The chain has TRBV27 and TRBJ1-1; 8 nucleotides line up with TRBD1. V dropped 8 bases and J dropped 6; count of bases not matched to a gene: 8. Germline values: CDR1 MNHEY, CDR2 SMNVEV (reference sequence). This CDR3 contains 13 residues. In nucleotides, the CDR3 is TGTGCCAGCCGGAAGACAGGGGTCCCTGAAGCTTTCTTT. It encodes CASRKTGVPEAFF.

The rearrangement joins TRBV19 to TRBJ2-1; D possibly corresponds to TRBD2 (6 bases). The germline V and J ends were trimmed by 1 base and 3 bases, with 13 bases remaining between them. The CDR3 has 16 amino acids. In germline, CDR1 is LNHDA, CDR2 SQIVND (reference sequence). CDR3 sequence: CASSIARLGVYNEQFF. The DNA for the CDR3 is TGTGCCAGTAGTATAGCAAGACTAGGCGTCTACAATGAGCAGTTCTTC.

V is TRBV5-1 and J is TRBJ2-5; D is ambiguous. Germline values: CDR1 SGHRS, CDR2 YFSETQ. This CDR3 contains 14 residues. Trimming took off 0 bases at V and 3 bases at J, with 9 bases between the two ends. The CDR3 sequence is CASSLAQTEETQYF. The CDR3 DNA reads as TGCGCCAGCAGCTTGGCGCAGACTGAAGAGACCCAGTACTTC.

The V gene is TRBV5-4, the J gene TRBJ2-7; 7 nucleotides line up with TRBD2. This CDR3 region has 15 residues. V shed 0 bases, J shed 2 bases, and the junction held 5 bases outside the gene matches. Germline V gives CDR1 SGHNT, CDR2 YYREEE (reference sequence). CDR3 DNA sequence: TGTGCCAGCAGCTTGGGTGGGAGGGCTACCTACGAGCAGTACTTC. Translation: CASSLGGRATYEQYF.

The chain recombines TRBV7-2 with TRBJ1-1, with D uncertain. This CDR3 comprises 12 residues. Trimming took 1 base from V and 7 from J, leaving 7 bases between them. Germline loops: CDR1 SGHTA, CDR2 FQGNSA. In nucleotides, the CDR3 is TGTGCCAGCAGCTTAGAACGGTTTGAAGCTTTCTTT. Translated: CASSLERFEAFF.

This chain connects TRBV19 to TRBJ2-3; 7 bases agree with TRBD1. Germline V gene data show CDR1 as LNHDA and CDR2 as SQIVND (reference sequence). The CDR3 contains 16 residues. The V and J ends lost 6 bases and 4 bases, in that order; junction bases with no gene match: 13. CDR3 protein: CASSLGTDLPSDTQYF. The CDR3 DNA reads TGTGCCAGTAGCCTCGGGACAGACCTACCCTCAGATACGCAGTATTTT.

The V gene is TRBV30, the J gene TRBJ2-7; 7 nucleotides line up with TRBD1. J gave up 4 bases and V 3 bases, and 6 bases lay outside the gene matches. Germline CDR1 GTSNPN, CDR2 SVGIG (reference sequence). This CDR3 is 13 amino acids long. The CDR3 protein is CAWSPDRLYEQYF. The CDR3 region has the DNA TGTGCCTGGAGCCCGGACAGGTTATACGAGCAGTACTTC.

J is TRBJ2-5 and V is TRBV7-2; the D is unclear. CDR1 is SGHTA and CDR2 is FQGNSA in the germline V gene. The CDR3 is made up of 11 amino acids. Deletions cut 5 bases from V and 9 bases from J, with 10 bases between. The CDR3 DNA follows: TGTGCCAGCAGCCTCAGTGAGGCCCAGTACTTC. This encodes CASSLSEAQYF.

This chain connects TRBV19 to TRBJ1-5; unclear D gene. The CDR3 spans 15 residues. V was trimmed by 2 bases and J by 4 bases, leaving 12 bases between them. Germline loops: CDR1 LNHDA, CDR2 SQIVND (reference sequence). The CDR3 coding sequence is TGTGCCAGTAGTATACTACAGCCACGTAATCAGCCCCAGCATTTT. Its translation is CASSILQPRNQPQHF.

The V gene is TRBV7-9, the J gene TRBJ1-5; the D gene is possibly TRBD1 (5 bases). The CDR3 is 13 residues long. CDR1 SEHNR and CDR2 FQNEAQ come from the germline V gene (reference sequence). V was trimmed by 8 bases and J by 5 bases, leaving 13 bases between them. CDR3 region: CASSMTGDQPQHF. CDR3 sequence (DNA): TGTGCCAGCTCGATGACGGGGGATCAGCCCCAGCATTTT.

The chain uses TRBV6-1 and TRBJ1-1; D possibly corresponds to TRBD1 (6 bases). The CDR3 runs 15 residues. V lost 2 bases, J lost 0 bases, and 10 bases lay in between. From germline, CDR1 is MNHNS and CDR2 SASEGT. CDR3 DNA: TGTGCCAGCAGTGAAACCCAGGGGTTGAACACTGAAGCTTTCTTT. Translation gives CASSETQGLNTEAFF.

The chain uses TRBV30 and TRBJ1-2; D may be TRBD1 (5 bases). Trimming took 3 bases from V and 4 from J, leaving 12 bases between them. The CDR3 runs 13 residues. Per germline, CDR1 GTSNPN and CDR2 SVGIG (reference sequence). The CDR3 DNA reads as TGTGCCTGGAGCGCCGGGACTGGCTATGGCTACACCTTC. Translation: CAWSAGTGYGYTF.

The gene calls are TRBV27 and TRBJ2-1, with D possibly being TRBD2 (5 bases). This CDR3 has 15 amino acids. CDR1 and CDR2 from the germline V gene are MNHEY and SMNVEV (reference sequence). Trimming took off 5 bases at V and 2 bases at J, with 13 bases between the two ends. In nucleotides, the CDR3 is TGTGCCAGCAGTCCAATCGACGGGACCTACAATGAGCAGTTCTTC. Protein: CASSPIDGTYNEQFF.

The CDR3 region is CASSLSPPAGSGTYEQYF. CDR3 DNA sequence: TGCGCCAGCAGCTTGTCCCCACCAGCCGGGTCGGGGACCTACGAGCAGTACTTC. The chain is built from TRBV5-1 and TRBJ2-7, with D tentatively TRBD2 (5 bases). CDR1 and CDR2 from the germline V gene are SGHRS and YFSETQ. V dropped 1 base and J dropped 2 bases, with 22 bases sitting between them. The length of the CDR3 is 18 residues.

V usage is TRBV4-3 and J usage is TRBJ1-1; D not certain. The CDR3 is 14 residues long. Germline V gene sequence: CDR1 LGHNA, CDR2 YSLEER. Deletions cut 2 bases from V and 0 bases from J, with 7 bases between. CDR3 bases: TGCGCCAGCAGCCAATTGAGGGTGAACACTGAAGCTTTCTTT. Its protein product is CASSQLRVNTEAFF.

The chain carries TRBV6-6 and TRBJ2-7; 7 bases are shared with TRBD2. The germline gives CDR1 MNHNY, CDR2 SVGAGI (reference sequence). The CDR3 length is 14 residues. Trimming at V came to 4 bases and at J to 6 bases, leaving 9 bases not matched to a gene. The DNA of the CDR3 is TGTGCCAGCAGTTTGAGGACTAGTTGGATCGAGCAGTACTTC. Its translation: CASSLRTSWIEQYF.

This chain connects TRBV14 to TRBJ2-2, with TRBD1 matching 8 bases. The CDR3 has 17 amino acids. Germline-derived CDR1 and CDR2 are SGHDN and FVKESK. V lost 0 bases and J lost 6; bases outside the gene matches: 9. The CDR3 DNA reads TGTGCCAGCAGCCAAGATTGGGACAGGCGTTCTCCCGGGGAGCTGTTTTTT. It specifies CASSQDWDRRSPGELFF.

V gene TRBV11-2 combines with J gene TRBJ2-1; D unresolved. V dropped 0 bases and J dropped 0 bases, with 12 bases sitting between them. Germline V lookup: CDR1 SGHAT, CDR2 FQNNGV. The CDR3 sequence is 17 residues long. The CDR3 sequence is CASSLELAASSYNEQFF. In nucleotides, the CDR3 is TGTGCCAGCAGCTTAGAGCTGGCGGCTAGCTCCTACAATGAGCAGTTCTTC.

The chain links TRBV5-1 to TRBJ2-1, with TRBD2 identical over 11 bases. This CDR3 spans 16 amino acids. V was clipped by 3 bases and J by 1 base; unmatched bases: 3. In germline, CDR1 is SGHRS, CDR2 YFSETQ. CDR3 DNA: TGCGCCAGCAGCTCCTGGACTAGCGGGTCCTACAATGAGCAGTTCTTC. The encoded protein is CASSSWTSGSYNEQFF.

The chain joins TRBV28 to TRBJ2-5; D may be TRBD1 (6 bases). V dropped 4 bases and J dropped 4 bases, with 19 bases sitting between them. Germline V CDR1 and CDR2: MDHEN, SYDVKM. The CDR3 totals 16 residues. The CDR3 region is CASSYQSRGWRETQYF. DNA of the CDR3: TGTGCCAGCAGTTATCAAAGCAGGGGTTGGAGAGAGACCCAGTACTTC.

The chain combines TRBV5-6 with TRBJ2-3; TRBD2 might be the D (6 bases). The CDR3 has 14 residues. Between the trimmed V and J ends, which lost 4 bases and 6 bases, there was a span of 15 bases. Germline-derived CDR1 and CDR2 are SGHDT and YYEEEE. The CDR3 sequence: CASSGAGTRDTQYF. The CDR3 DNA reads TGTGCCAGCAGCGGGGCCGGGACTCGCGATACGCAGTATTTT.

This clone came up once. The gene calls are TRBV13 and TRBJ2-1; the D is unclear. Germline V gene lookup returns CDR1 PRHDT and CDR2 FYEKMQ (reference sequence). The CDR3 extends over 12 amino acids. V was clipped by 4 bases and J by 4 bases, with 5 bases between them. CDR3 DNA: TGTGCCAGCAGCTACGAGTACAATGAGCAGTTCTTC. Its translation: CASSYEYNEQFF.

The V call is TRBV7-2, the J call TRBJ2-7; 7 nucleotides match TRBD2. There are 16 residues in the CDR3. Losses at the gene ends were 2 bases for V and 4 bases for J; bases not matched to a gene: 11. Germline V gives CDR1 SGHTA, CDR2 FQGNSA. The CDR3 reads CASSLNFPREKYEQYF. CDR3 bases: TGTGCCAGCAGCTTAAATTTCCCGCGGGAGAAGTACGAGCAGTACTTC.

This chain connects TRBV18 to TRBJ2-7; no clear D gene. V lost 5 bases and J lost 1, with 6 bases in between. The CDR3 is 12 amino acids. Germline CDR1 KGHSH, CDR2 LQKENI. Here the CDR3 DNA reads TGTGCCAGCTCAGACACATCCTACGAGCAGTACTTC. Translating gives CASSDTSYEQYF.

The chain has TRBV6-1 and TRBJ2-7; 7 nucleotides match TRBD1. The CDR3 has 14 amino acids. The trim removed 3 bases at V and 3 bases at J, leaving 5 bases unmatched. The germline CDR1 and CDR2 sequences are MNHNS and SASEGT. The CDR3 region is CASSEVQGVYEQYF. DNA for the CDR3: TGTGCCAGCAGTGAGGTGCAGGGGGTCTACGAGCAGTACTTC.